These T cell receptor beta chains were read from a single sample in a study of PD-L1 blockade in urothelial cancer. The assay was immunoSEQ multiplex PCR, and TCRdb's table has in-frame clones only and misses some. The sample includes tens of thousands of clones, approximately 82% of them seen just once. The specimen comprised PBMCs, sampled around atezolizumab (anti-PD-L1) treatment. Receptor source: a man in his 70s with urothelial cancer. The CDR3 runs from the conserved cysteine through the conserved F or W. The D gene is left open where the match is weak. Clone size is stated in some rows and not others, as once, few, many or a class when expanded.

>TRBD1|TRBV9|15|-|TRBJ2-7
TGTGCCAGCAGCGTAGCGACAGGGCCCCTCTACGAGCAGTACTTC
CASSVATGPLYEQYF
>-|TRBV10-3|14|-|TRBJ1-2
TGTGCCATCAGTGAAGGAGGCGGAGCCTATGGCTACACCTTC
CAISEGGGAYGYTF
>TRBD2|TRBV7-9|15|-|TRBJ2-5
TGTGCCAGCAGCTCCATTCCTAGCGGTCAAGAGACCCAGTACTTC
CASSSIPSGQETQYF
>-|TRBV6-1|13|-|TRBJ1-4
TGTGCCAGCAGTTTGGAGTTTAATGAAAAACTGTTTTTT
CASSLEFNEKLFF
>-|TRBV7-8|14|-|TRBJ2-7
TGTGCCAGCAGCTTAGTTGGGAGAGGCTACGAGCAGTACTTC
CASSLVGRGYEQYF
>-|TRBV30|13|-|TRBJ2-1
TGTGCCTGGAGTGTAATCCAGGGGGGCGAGCAGTTCTTC
CAWSVIQGGEQFF
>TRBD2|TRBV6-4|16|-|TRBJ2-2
TGTGCCAGCAAGAAGAAAGCGGGAGGGAACACCGGGGAGCTGTTTTTT
CASKKKAGGNTGELFF
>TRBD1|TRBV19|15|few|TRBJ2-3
TGTGCCAGTAGTATCCGGACAGGAAGCACAGATACGCAGTATTTT
CASSIRTGSTDTQYF
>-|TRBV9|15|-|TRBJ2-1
TGTGCCAGCAGCGTAGGGCTAGACTCCTACAATGAGCAGTTCTTC
CASSVGLDSYNEQFF
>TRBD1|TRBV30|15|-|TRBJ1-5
TGTGCCTGGAGTGGTGGCAGGGGGCTTACTCAGCCCCAGCATTTT
CAWSGGRGLTQPQHF
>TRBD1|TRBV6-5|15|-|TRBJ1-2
TGTGCCAGCAGTTACTCCGAGGGGGCAGGGTATGGCTACACCTTC
CASSYSEGAGYGYTF
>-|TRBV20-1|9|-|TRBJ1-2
TGCAGTGCTAGCGATGGCTACACCTTC
CSASDGYTF
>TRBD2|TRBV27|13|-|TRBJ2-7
TGTGCCAGCAGTTTTAGCGGGAGCAACGAGCAGTACTTC
CASSFSGSNEQYF
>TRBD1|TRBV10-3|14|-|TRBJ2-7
TGTGCCATCAGCGGCAGGGGGAGCTCCTACGAGCAGTACTTC
CAISGRGSSYEQYF
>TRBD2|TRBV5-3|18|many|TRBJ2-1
TGTGCCAGAAGTTTCGGACTAGCGGGGGGGTTTGGTTACAATGAGCAGTTCTTC
CARSFGLAGGFGYNEQFF
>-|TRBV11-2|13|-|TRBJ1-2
TGTGCCAGCAGCCTGGACAGTAACTATGGCTACACCTTC
CASSLDSNYGYTF
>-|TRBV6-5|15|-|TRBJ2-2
TGTGCCAGCAGAAGTGTCGGGGGGAACACCGGGGAGCTGTTTTTT
CASRSVGGNTGELFF
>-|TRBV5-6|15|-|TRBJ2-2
TGTGCCAGCAGCTTGGTTTCTAGAAGGTCCGGGGAGCTGTTTTTT
CASSLVSRRSGELFF
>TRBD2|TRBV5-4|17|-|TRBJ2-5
TGTGCCAGCAGCTTACGCCCTAGCGGGGGGCATGGGGAGACCCAGTACTTC
CASSLRPSGGHGETQYF
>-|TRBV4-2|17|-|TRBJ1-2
TGTGCCAGCAGCCCGCGCCCGGGACCCAGGGAGGGCTATGGCTACACCTTC
CASSPRPGPREGYGYTF
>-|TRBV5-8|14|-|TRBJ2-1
TGTGCCAGCAGCTTGTTACGGGGTTACAATGAGCAGTTCTTC
CASSLLRGYNEQFF
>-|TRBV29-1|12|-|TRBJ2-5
TGCAGCTTACAGGCAGGACAAGAGACCCAGTACTTC
CSLQAGQETQYF
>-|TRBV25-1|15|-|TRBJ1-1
TGTGCCAGCAGTGAAGGGGGCAGTATGAACACTGAAGCTTTCTTT
CASSEGGSMNTEAFF
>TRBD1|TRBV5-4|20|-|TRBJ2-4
TGTGCCAGCAGCACAAACAGAGGACAGGGAGCTACGGGCGCCAAAAACATTCAGTACTTC
CASSTNRGQGATGAKNIQYF
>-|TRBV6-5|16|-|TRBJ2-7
TGTGCCAGCAGTTACGCCCGGAGCGGGCCGACCTACGAGCAGTACTTC
CASSYARSGPTYEQYF
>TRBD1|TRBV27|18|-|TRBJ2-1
TGTGCCAGCAGGGGGACAGCAACCCATTACATGTCCTACAATGAGCAGTTCTTC
CASRGTATHYMSYNEQFF
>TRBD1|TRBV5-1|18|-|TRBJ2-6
TGCGCCAGCAGCTTTTCAGGGGCCGGGACAGGAGGGGCCAACGTCCTGACTTTC
CASSFSGAGTGGANVLTF
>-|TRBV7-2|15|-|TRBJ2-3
TGTGCCAGCAGCTACCGGGAGAGCGGCACAGATACGCAGTATTTT
CASSYRESGTDTQYF
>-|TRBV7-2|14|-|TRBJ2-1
TGTGCCAGCAGCGCCGGACAGCTACAGAGTGAGCAGTTCTTC
CASSAGQLQSEQFF
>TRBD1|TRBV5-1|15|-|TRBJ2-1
TGCGCCAGCAGTAGGGGGACAGGGGCCTACAATGAGCAGTTCTTC
CASSRGTGAYNEQFF
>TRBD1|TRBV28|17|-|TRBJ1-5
TGTGCCAGCTCCCTTACCGCCGGGACAGGGGGCGTTCAGCCCCAGCATTTT
CASSLTAGTGGVQPQHF
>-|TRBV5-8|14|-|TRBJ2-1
TGTGCCAGCAGCTTGGGGACTATTTACGGTGAGCAGTTCTTC
CASSLGTIYGEQFF
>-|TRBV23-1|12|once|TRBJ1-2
TGCGCCAGCACCAGAAGGAGCTATGGCTACACCTTC
CASTRRSYGYTF